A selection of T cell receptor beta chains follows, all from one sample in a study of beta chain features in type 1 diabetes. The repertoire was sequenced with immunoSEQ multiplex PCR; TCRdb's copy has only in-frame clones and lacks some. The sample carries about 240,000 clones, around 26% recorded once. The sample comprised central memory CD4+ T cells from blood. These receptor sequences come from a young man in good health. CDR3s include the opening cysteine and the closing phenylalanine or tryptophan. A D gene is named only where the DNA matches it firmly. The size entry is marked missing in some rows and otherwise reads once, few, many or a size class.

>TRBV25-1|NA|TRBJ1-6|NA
CASSDPYNSPLHF
TGTGCCAGCAGTGACCCCTATAATTCACCCCTCCACTTT
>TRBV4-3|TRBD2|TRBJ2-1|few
CASSPTLAGGNNEQFF
TGCGCCAGCAGCCCCACTCTAGCGGGAGGAAACAATGAGCAGTTCTTC
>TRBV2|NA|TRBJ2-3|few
CASASRGALMTDTQYF
TGTGCCAGCGCCTCGCGGGGAGCCCTGATGACAGATACGCAGTATTTT
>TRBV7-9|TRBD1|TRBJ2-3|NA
CASSLTQGADTQYF
TGTGCCAGCAGCTTAACGCAGGGGGCAGATACGCAGTATTTT
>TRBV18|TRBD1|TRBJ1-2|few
CASSRDSDYGYTF
TGTGCCAGCTCACGGGACAGCGATTATGGCTACACCTTC
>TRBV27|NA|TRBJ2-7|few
CASRERLAYEQYF
TGTGCCAGCCGTGAAAGACTAGCCTACGAGCAGTACTTC
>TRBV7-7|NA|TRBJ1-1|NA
CASSLPPDRNTEAFF
TGTGCCAGCAGCTTACCACCGGACAGGAACACTGAAGCTTTCTTT
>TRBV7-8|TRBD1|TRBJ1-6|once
CASSLEGTADNSPLHF
TGTGCCAGCAGCTTAGAAGGGACAGCTGATAATTCACCCCTCCACTTT
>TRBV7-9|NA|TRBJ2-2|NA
CASSLAGPGRTGELFF
TGTGCCAGCAGCTTAGCGGGGCCGGGGCGCACCGGGGAGCTGTTTTTT
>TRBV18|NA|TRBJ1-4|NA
CACAEGRSNEKLFF
TGTGCCTGCGCGGAAGGGCGGTCTAATGAAAAACTGTTTTTT
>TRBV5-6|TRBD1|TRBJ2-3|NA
CASSPPYRTGGRDTQYF
TGTGCCAGCAGCCCACCATACAGGACAGGGGGCAGGGATACGCAGTATTTT
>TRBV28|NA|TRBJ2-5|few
CASSLPQGNQETQYF
TGTGCCAGCAGTCTACCCCAGGGGAACCAAGAGACCCAGTACTTC
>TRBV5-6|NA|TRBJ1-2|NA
CASSSRGGYTF
TGTGCCAGCAGCTCCAGGGGCGGCTACACCTTC
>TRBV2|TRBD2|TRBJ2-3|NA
CASSPGTSGLTDTQYF
TGTGCCAGCAGTCCCGGGACTAGCGGCCTAACAGATACGCAGTATTTT
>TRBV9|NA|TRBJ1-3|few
CASSEQVTSGNTIYF
TGTGCCAGCAGCGAACAGGTGACTTCTGGAAACACCATATATTTT
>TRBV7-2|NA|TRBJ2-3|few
CASSHTTTDTQYF
TGTGCCAGCAGCCATACAACCACAGATACGCAGTATTTT
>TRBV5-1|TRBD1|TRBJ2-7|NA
CASSLMGQGTYEQYF
TGCGCCAGCAGCTTGATGGGACAGGGGACCTACGAGCAGTACTTC
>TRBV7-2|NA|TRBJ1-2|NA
CASSPVSGNYGYTF
TGTGCCAGCAGCCCAGTCAGCGGTAACTATGGCTACACCTTC
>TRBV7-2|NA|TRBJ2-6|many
CASRASGANVLTF
TGTGCCAGCAGGGCCTCTGGGGCCAACGTCCTGACTTTC
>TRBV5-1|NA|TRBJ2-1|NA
CASSLAVRNEQFF
TGCGCCAGCAGCTTGGCCGTGCGGAATGAGCAGTTCTTC
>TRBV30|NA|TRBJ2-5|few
CAWSEKGTAQETQYF
TGTGCCTGGAGCGAGAAGGGGACCGCTCAAGAGACCCAGTACTTC
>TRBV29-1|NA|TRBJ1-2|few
CSVGGIVEQYTF
TGCAGCGTTGGGGGGATTGTGGAGCAGTACACCTTC
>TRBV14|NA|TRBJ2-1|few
CASSGWESSYNEQFF
TGTGCCAGCAGCGGGTGGGAGAGCTCCTACAATGAGCAGTTCTTC
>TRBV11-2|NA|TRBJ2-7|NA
CASSRQSQIPPYEQYF
TGTGCCAGCAGTCGACAGTCGCAAATCCCCCCCTACGAGCAGTACTTC
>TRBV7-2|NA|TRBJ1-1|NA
CASSRGLNTEAFF
TGTGCCAGCAGCCGTGGCCTGAACACTGAAGCTTTCTTT
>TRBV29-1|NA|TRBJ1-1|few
CSVPSGDEAFF
TGCAGCGTTCCCTCGGGGGATGAAGCTTTCTTT
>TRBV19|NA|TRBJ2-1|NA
CASSIGPLNEQFF
TGTGCCAGTAGTATCGGACCCCTCAATGAGCAGTTCTTC
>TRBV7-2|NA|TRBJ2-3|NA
CASSLAFSSTDTQYF
TGTGCCAGCAGCTTAGCGTTTAGTAGCACAGATACGCAGTATTTT
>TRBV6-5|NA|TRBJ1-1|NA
CASSWSPGNTEAFF
TGTGCCAGCAGTTGGTCCCCCGGGAACACTGAAGCTTTCTTT
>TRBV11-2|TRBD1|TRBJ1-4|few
CASSLARGRGEKLFF
TGTGCCAGCAGCTTAGCCAGGGGGCGCGGTGAAAAACTGTTTTTT
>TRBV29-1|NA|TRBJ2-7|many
CSVGDPLGEQYF
TGCAGCGTCGGCGACCCGTTAGGGGAGCAGTACTTC
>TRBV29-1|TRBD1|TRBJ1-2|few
CSVGEPGQTYGYTF
TGCAGCGTTGGCGAACCGGGACAGACCTATGGCTACACCTTC
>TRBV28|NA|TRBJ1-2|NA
CASSGNYGYTF
TGTGCCAGCAGCGGGAACTATGGCTACACCTTC
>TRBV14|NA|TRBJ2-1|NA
CASSQVASYNEQFF
TGTGCCAGCAGCCAAGTCGCCTCCTACAATGAGCAGTTCTTC
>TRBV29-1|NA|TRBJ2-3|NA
CSVVGYTDTQYF
TGCAGCGTTGTTGGGTACACAGATACGCAGTATTTT
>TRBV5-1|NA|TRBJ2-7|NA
CASSLSAGGSYEQYF
TGCGCCAGCAGCTTGTCGGCAGGGGGGTCCTACGAGCAGTACTTC
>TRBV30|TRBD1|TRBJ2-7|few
CAWRGDRGSPYEQYF
TGTGCCTGGAGGGGAGACAGGGGATCCCCCTACGAGCAGTACTTC
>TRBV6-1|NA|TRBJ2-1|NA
CASSDLNEQFF
TGTGCCAGCAGTGATTTGAATGAGCAGTTCTTC
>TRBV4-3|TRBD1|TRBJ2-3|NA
CASSQGGTGRTTADTQYF
TGCGCCAGCAGCCAAGGTGGGACAGGTCGGACCACAGCAGATACGCAGTATTTT
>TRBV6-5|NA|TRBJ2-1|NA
CASSYTGGSYNEQFF
TGTGCCAGCAGTTACACGGGTGGCTCCTACAATGAGCAGTTCTTC
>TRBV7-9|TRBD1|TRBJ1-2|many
CASSSGTGSYGYTF
TGTGCCAGCAGTTCCGGGACAGGGTCCTATGGCTACACCTTC
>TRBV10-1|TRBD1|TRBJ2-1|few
CASSERTGINEQFF
TGCGCCAGCAGTGAAAGGACAGGAATCAATGAGCAGTTCTTC
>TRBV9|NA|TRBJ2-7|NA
CASSGGGQQTYEQYF
TGTGCCAGCAGCGGGGGAGGACAGCAGACATACGAGCAGTACTTC
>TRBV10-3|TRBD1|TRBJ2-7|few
CAISEAQGYEQYF
TGTGCCATCAGTGAGGCACAGGGGTACGAGCAGTACTTC
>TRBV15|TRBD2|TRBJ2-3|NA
CATSRAQAGELDTQYF
TGTGCCACCAGCAGAGCTCAAGCGGGAGAGTTGGATACGCAGTATTTT